A selection of T cell receptor beta chains follows, all from one sample in a study of pediatric ulcerative colitis. TCRdb's copy holds only in-frame clones and misses some; the assay was immunoSEQ multiplex PCR. Of 16,000 or so clones in the sample, approximately 73% were seen once. Sequenced sample: gut tissue. Source of these receptors: a boy younger than 18 with moderate ulcerative colitis. Each CDR3 is given with its conserved first and last residue. A D gene is named only where the DNA matches it firmly. The size entry is marked missing in some rows and otherwise reads once, few, many or a size class.

j_call,v_call,clone_size,d_call,cdr3_aa,cdr3_nt
TRBJ1-1,TRBV5-6,.,.,CASSLSGTEAFF,TGTGCCAGCAGCTTGTCGGGGACTGAAGCTTTCTTT
TRBJ1-4,TRBV2,few,.,CASIPRATGRNEKLFF,TGTGCCAGTATCCCCCGCGCTACAGGTCGTAATGAAAAACTGTTTTTT
TRBJ2-3,TRBV19,few,TRBD2,CASRDTPMAAGMGTQYF,TGTGCCAGTAGAGATACCCCAATGGCAGCGGGGATGGGTACGCAGTATTTT
TRBJ1-5,TRBV10-1,few,TRBD1,CARPPGQGAADEPQHF,TGCGCCAGACCACCGGGACAGGGGGCCGCAGACGAGCCCCAGCATTTT
TRBJ2-7,TRBV19,.,TRBD1,CASSGTGVGNSYEQYF,TGTGCCAGTAGTGGGACAGGGGTTGGTAACTCCTACGAGCAGTACTTC
TRBJ1-4,TRBV2,.,.,CASSPGLTLITTNEKLFF,TGTGCCAGCTCGCCTGGGCTTACCTTAATCACAACTAATGAAAAACTGTTTTTT
TRBJ1-3,TRBV6-1,.,TRBD1,CASDRGGSGNTIYF,TGTGCCAGTGACAGGGGAGGTTCTGGAAACACCATATATTTT
TRBJ2-2,TRBV5-1,.,.,CASFTGHKTNTGELFF,TGCGCCAGCTTCACGGGGCATAAAACTAACACCGGGGAGCTGTTTTTT
TRBJ2-1,TRBV5-6,.,.,CASSLWGRNEQFF,TGTGCCAGCAGCTTGTGGGGAAGGAATGAGCAGTTCTTC
TRBJ1-5,TRBV19,.,.,CAASLKGGSQPQHF,TGTGCCGCGTCACTCAAGGGAGGGAGTCAGCCCCAGCATTTT
TRBJ2-3,TRBV6-4,.,TRBD2,CASSSLAGEKDTQYF,TGTGCCAGCAGTTCTTTAGCGGGAGAAAAAGATACGCAGTATTTT
TRBJ1-1,TRBV28,.,.,CASSFEHTKGAFF,TGTGCCAGCAGTTTTGAACACACTAAAGGGGCTTTCTTT
TRBJ1-2,TRBV6-4,.,.,CASSDSGAPNYGYTF,TGTGCCAGCAGTGACTCGGGGGCGCCCAACTATGGCTACACCTTC
TRBJ2-1,TRBV6-5,.,TRBD1,CASSYAGQGRGNEQFF,TGTGCCAGCAGTTACGCCGGACAGGGACGGGGCAATGAGCAGTTCTTC
TRBJ1-3,TRBV21-1,.,.,CASSRQGARGNTIYF,TGTGCCAGCAGCAGACAGGGGGCGCGGGGAAACACCATATATTTT
TRBJ2-1,TRBV4-1,.,TRBD1,CASSPFDRGINNEQFF,TGCGCCAGCAGCCCGTTTGACAGGGGGATCAACAATGAGCAGTTCTTC
TRBJ1-1,TRBV19,.,TRBD1,CASSLGQQNTEAFF,TGTGCCAGTAGTCTGGGACAGCAGAACACTGAAGCTTTCTTT
TRBJ1-4,TRBV4-2,.,TRBD1,CASSQGTGGTNEKLFF,TGTGCCAGCAGCCAAGGCACAGGGGGCACTAATGAAAAACTGTTTTTT
TRBJ1-5,TRBV30,.,.,CAWGGAGSNQPQHF,TGTGCCTGGGGGGGAGCGGGTAGCAATCAGCCCCAGCATTTT
TRBJ2-5,TRBV29-1,.,.,CSVRDGQETQYF,TGCAGCGTGAGGGACGGCCAAGAGACCCAGTACTTC
TRBJ1-2,TRBV6-5,.,.,CASSYIQGRGYTF,TGTGCCAGCAGTTACATCCAGGGTCGAGGCTACACCTTC
TRBJ2-7,TRBV6-5,.,.,CASKSQGPTTYEQYF,TGTGCCAGCAAATCGCAGGGCCCCACTACCTACGAGCAGTACTTC
TRBJ2-7,TRBV5-1,.,TRBD1,CASSWITSGTDIIYEQYF,TGCGCCAGCAGCTGGATCACGTCCGGGACAGACATTATCTACGAGCAGTACTTC